Listed below are T cell receptor beta chains from one sample, sequenced in a study of OX40 agonist ivuxolimab in advanced cancers. Produced via immunoSEQ multiplex PCR; TCRdb's table is partial and in-frame only. Of 80,000 to 100,000 clones listed, roughly nine tenths were seen once; the top ten hold about 0.8%. The sequencing here drew on CD4+ or CD8+ T cells sorted from blood, taken in a trial of the OX40 agonist ivuxolimab. These receptors were obtained from an adult with an advanced solid tumor such as melanoma, head and neck, liver or kidney cancer. The CDR3 runs from the conserved cysteine through the conserved F or W. The D gene is left open where the match is weak. A row's size may be missing; if present it is once, few, many or a size class.

j_call v_call clone_size d_call cdr3_nt cdr3_aa
TRBJ1-5 TRBV28 NA NA TGTGCCAGCAGTGGTGGGGGCGGGATATTGGGGCCCCAGCATTTT CASSGGGGILGPQHF
TRBJ1-2 TRBV5-4 NA NA TGTGCCAGCAGCTTGAGGTCGGGCAGTCAGGGCCGGGACTATGGCTACACCTTC CASSLRSGSQGRDYGYTF
TRBJ2-2 TRBV9 once TRBD2 TGTGCCAGCAGCGTAGCCAGCGGGACCAACACCGGGGAGCTGTTTTTT CASSVASGTNTGELFF
TRBJ2-1 TRBV27 NA TRBD2 TGTGCCAGCAGTTTCCTGACTAGCGGGAGCTCCTACAATGAGCAGTTCTTC CASSFLTSGSSYNEQFF
TRBJ2-4 TRBV5-1 NA NA TGCGCCAGCAGCTTGGTACCGGAGGACATTCAGTACTTC CASSLVPEDIQYF
TRBJ1-5 TRBV30 NA TRBD1 TGTGCCTGGAGTCCACACCGGGACAGGGGGGGGGCGAGCAATCAGCCCCAGCATTTT CAWSPHRDRGGASNQPQHF
TRBJ2-1 TRBV28 NA NA TGTGCCAGCAGCTCCCCCCCACTCGGCGAGCAGTTCTTC CASSSPPLGEQFF
TRBJ2-1 TRBV5-1 NA NA TGCGCCAGCAGCTTGGGACCTTCCAACAATGAGCAGTTCTTC CASSLGPSNNEQFF
TRBJ2-1 TRBV6-6 NA TRBD2 TGTGCCAGCAGTAGGGGTGTAGCGGGAGCCCTCGATGAGCAGTTCTTC CASSRGVAGALDEQFF
TRBJ1-3 TRBV6-6 NA NA TGTGCCAGCAGTGGGAATCAGGGACACACCATATATTTT CASSGNQGHTIYF
TRBJ1-1 TRBV25-1 NA TRBD1 TGTGCCAGCAGTGACCGACAGGGAACGGGGGCTGAAGCTTTCTTT CASSDRQGTGAEAFF
TRBJ2-3 TRBV2 NA TRBD2 TGTGCCAGCAGTGTCGTAGCGGGAAGTCCCACAGATACGCAGTATTTT CASSVVAGSPTDTQYF
TRBJ1-5 TRBV28 NA NA TGTGCCAGCTTTTATAGCAATCAGCCCCAGCATTTT CASFYSNQPQHF
TRBJ1-4 TRBV19 NA TRBD1 TGTGCCAGTGCGGACAGGGTTGCAACTAATGAAAAACTGTTTTTT CASADRVATNEKLFF
TRBJ2-1 TRBV6-4 NA NA TGTGCCATCCTACCAAACGGTGAGCAGTTCTTC CAILPNGEQFF
TRBJ2-1 TRBV7-2 NA TRBD2 TGTGCCAGCAGCTTAGGGGGGACTAGCCAGGGCGGTGAGCAGTTCTTC CASSLGGTSQGGEQFF
TRBJ2-5 TRBV5-1 NA TRBD1 TGCGCCAGCAGCTCGGGACAGGGAGAGACCCAGTACTTC CASSSGQGETQYF
TRBJ1-2 TRBV1 NA NA TGCACCAGCAGCCAAGATACAGGCGTTAACTATGGCTACACCTTC CTSSQDTGVNYGYTF
TRBJ1-1 TRBV29-1 few NA TGCAGCGTTGATGAATTTTTCACTGAAGCTTTCTTT CSVDEFFTEAFF
TRBJ1-1 TRBV28 NA TRBD1 TGTGCCAGCAGTCCCTACCCCGGACAGGCGTCTGAAGCTTTCTTT CASSPYPGQASEAFF
TRBJ2-7 TRBV6-1 NA NA TGTGCCAGCAGTCTGCCTGACCCATCCTACGAGCAGTACTTC CASSLPDPSYEQYF
TRBJ2-7 TRBV28 once NA TGTGCCACCCTAGGCCTAGTGGAGTACGAGCAGTACTTC CATLGLVEYEQYF
TRBJ1-1 TRBV18 NA NA TGTGCCAGCTCACCACTTGTAGGTTTGAACACTGAAGCTTTCTTT CASSPLVGLNTEAFF
TRBJ2-5 TRBV5-1 once TRBD2 TGCGCCAGCAGCTTGGAGCCGGGAGGGCAGGACCCGGAGACCCAGTACTTC CASSLEPGGQDPETQYF
TRBJ2-1 TRBV7-8 NA NA TGTGCCAGCAGCTTAGTTGGGACACTGTCCTACAATGAGCAGTTCTTC CASSLVGTLSYNEQFF
TRBJ1-4 TRBV6-5 NA NA TGTGCCAGCAGTTACTCGGGGACAACAACTAATGAAAAACTGTTTTTT CASSYSGTTTNEKLFF
TRBJ1-2 TRBV5-4 NA NA TGTGCCAGCAGCTCCCCGGCGCGAGGCTACACCTTC CASSSPARGYTF
TRBJ2-1 TRBV19 once TRBD2 TGTGCCAGTAGTGTATCCGGGACTAGCGGGAGATCTGAGCAGTTCTTC CASSVSGTSGRSEQFF
TRBJ2-4 TRBV29-1 NA NA TGCAGCGTTTTGGTGGGAAACATTCAGTACTTC CSVLVGNIQYF
TRBJ1-6 TRBV6-5 NA TRBD1 TGTGCCAGCAGTTACGTAGGACAGGGGAATTCACCCCTCCACTTT CASSYVGQGNSPLHF
TRBJ2-1 TRBV18 NA TRBD2 TGTGCCAGCTCACCGACTAGCGGGAGGATGGGTGAGCAGTTCTTC CASSPTSGRMGEQFF
TRBJ1-2 TRBV5-1 NA TRBD1 TGCGCCAGCAGCTCCCCGGGACAGAACTATGGCTACACCTTC CASSSPGQNYGYTF
TRBJ2-1 TRBV5-1 NA TRBD2 TGCGCCAGCAGCTCTGCTAGCGGAGTCTACAATGAGCAGTTCTTC CASSSASGVYNEQFF
TRBJ1-4 TRBV6-5 NA TRBD1 TGTGCCAGCAGCTCCGGGACAGGACTGTTTTTT CASSSGTGLFF
TRBJ1-1 TRBV5-1 NA NA TGCGCCAGCAGCTTGGGCAGGCCTCTAATGAACACTGAAGCTTTCTTT CASSLGRPLMNTEAFF
TRBJ1-2 TRBV29-1 NA NA TGCAGCGTTGAAAGGGGAGACAGCCCAGGCGGCTACACCTTC CSVERGDSPGGYTF
TRBJ2-5 TRBV6-6 NA NA TGTGCCAGCAGATCGCGGGAGACCCAGTACTTC CASRSRETQYF
TRBJ1-5 TRBV11-2 NA NA TGTGCCAGCAGCTTAGAATGGAATCAGCCCCAGCATTTT CASSLEWNQPQHF
TRBJ1-2 TRBV18 NA NA TGTGCCAGCTCACCGGAACGGAATTCCAACTATGGCTACACCTTC CASSPERNSNYGYTF
TRBJ2-7 TRBV6-6 once TRBD1 TGTGCCAGCAGTTACGACAGGGCCGAGCAGTACTTC CASSYDRAEQYF